The count of the clone carrying this T cell receptor (beta chain) is one. The record originates from a study of blood T cell repertoires in COVID-19. Turning to the study itself: COVID-19 samples collected from the United States, Italy and Spain covered acute and convalescent phases. Sources were T cells, B-cell-depleted T cells, or PBMCs; the material itself was cDNA or gDNA.

Enrolled through a virtual design, the participants were between roughly 18 and 100 years of age and came from 24 US areas. Which cohort a participant joined came from the clinical history participants gave. Repertoires were generated with immunoSEQ multiplex PCR, while TCRdb's copy carries only in-frame clones and drops some. Among some 160,000 clones, around 80% were seen once, and the ten largest hold approximately 8%. V lost 10 bases and J lost 2; bases outside the gene matches: 7. CDR1 is LNHDA and CDR2 is SQIVND in the germline V gene (reference sequence). The CDR3 totals 14 residues. This chain joins TRBV19 and TRBJ1-2, with 10 bases that match TRBD1. This TCR was recovered from a woman in her fifties or sixties who had recovered from COVID-19. The sequencing sample was made of PBMCs or T cells enriched from blood (not recorded which). The CDR3 region is CAIRGTGVNYGYTF. For the CDR3, the DNA is TGTGCCATCAGGGGGACAGGGGTAAACTATGGCTACACCTTC. The whole variable domain, filled in from reference TRBV19 and TRBJ1-2, reads DGGITQSPKYLFRKEGQNVTLSCEQNLNHDAMYWYRQDPGQGLRLIYYSQIVNDFQKGDIAEGYSVSREKKESFPLTVTSAQKNPTAFYLCAIRGTGVNYGYTFGSGTRLTVV.